Only one count was recorded for the clone carrying this TCR beta chain. Its antigen remains unknown. Mismatch with germline at one junction end may stem from a read error. The sample belongs to a study of cytomegalovirus exposure and HLA in healthy donors. Study overall: A data release that came early held some 84 million unique TCRs from HLA-typed donors. Among the roughly 400 donors who were genotyped, 81% fell in the genetic ancestry cluster that is associated with self-reported Caucasian donors. Whole-study findings and limits: In vitro assays verified that a few CMV-associated chains recognized CMV antigens specifically. In a later analysis, 16,951 TCR beta sequences were associated with HLA alleles at 0.05 false discovery rate.

Primers for the PCR totalled 60 Vbeta and 13 Jbeta. The data were produced by immunoSEQ multiplex PCR, yet TCRdb's version contains in-frame clones alone and is incomplete. The data show 100,000 to 150,000 clones, with about two thirds seen just once and approximately 3.5% held by the top ten. CDR3 length: 16 amino acids. The V gene's germline CDR1 is ENHRY and CDR2 SYGVKD. The chain carries TRBV10-3 and TRBJ1-4, with 9 bases that match TRBD1. The sequenced sample consisted of PBMCs. This TCR was recovered from a man aged 30 to 45 in good health and CMV-seronegative. CDR3 nucleotides: TGTGCCAGCAGTGAGGAGTCGGGACAGGGATCGGTAAAACTGTTTTTT. Its translation: CASSEESGQGSVKLFF.